The T cell receptor (beta chain) under discussion was sequenced for a study of cytotoxic CD8 clonotypes in ibrutinib-treated CLL. Frozen-stored PBMCs produced approximately 1.9 micrograms of genomic DNA for TCR beta libraries. Trimming at V came to 8 bases and at J to 7 bases, leaving 13 bases not matched to a gene. Germline-derived CDR1 and CDR2 are SQVTM and ANQGSEA. CDR3 length: 14 residues. Method: immunoSEQ multiplex PCR; TCRdb's copy keeps in-frame clones and lacks some. The data contain a few hundred thousand clones, roughly 80% of them seen just once; the ten biggest clones take up under 8.5%.

Source: PBMCs, taken before ibrutinib treatment. The genes are TRBV29-1 and TRBJ2-5; TRBD2 agrees at 10 bases. The receptor was isolated from a human donor with chronic lymphocytic leukemia. The CDR3 loop is CSSIQASGSGTQYF. The CDR3 DNA reads TGCAGCTCTATCCAGGCTAGCGGGAGTGGGACCCAGTACTTC.